This TCR beta chain is from a study of T-cell memory formation after mild COVID-19. Turning to the study itself: TCR clusters showed largely donor specificity.

Via MiXCR, TCRdb re-called the 5' RACE reads, giving one row per CDR3 protein. The sample lists 190,000 or so distinct CDR3 sequences; around 26% were seen once. Trimming removed 5 bases at V and 2 bases at J, with 10 bases between. Germline CDR1 and CDR2: SEHNR and FQNEAQ (reference sequence). This CDR3 is 13 amino acids long. The chain is built from TRBV7-9 and TRBJ2-7, with no clear D. This receptor was taken from an adult woman who had mild COVID-19 (a few samples of this study predate the infection). Cell type and time point are not known. The sequencing input was PBMCs or a T cell subset sorted from them (not recorded which). The CDR3 protein is CASSPLGPYEQYF. The DNA of the CDR3 is TGTGCCAGCAGCCCCCTCGGCCCCTACGAGCAGTACTTC.